A selection of T cell receptor beta chains follows, all from one sample in a study of OX40 agonist ivuxolimab in advanced cancers. TCRdb keeps only in-frame clones here, not all; method: immunoSEQ multiplex PCR. Of about 59,000 clones in the sample, approximately 87% were seen once. The starting material was CD4+ or CD8+ T cells sorted from blood, obtained in a trial of the OX40 agonist ivuxolimab. These receptors originate from an adult with an advanced solid tumor such as melanoma, head and neck, liver or kidney cancer. Each CDR3 is given with its conserved first and last residue. Each record gives: V gene, clone size, J gene, D gene, CDR3 DNA, CDR3 protein. D genes are given only for firm matches. A row's size may be missing; if present it is once, few, many or a size class.

V gene: TRBV6-1; clone size: -; J gene: TRBJ2-2; D gene: TRBD2; CDR3 DNA: TGTGCCAGCAGTCCGGGACTAGCAAACACCGGGGAGCTGTTTTTT; CDR3 protein: CASSPGLANTGELFF
V gene: TRBV28; clone size: -; J gene: TRBJ2-7; D gene: TRBD2; CDR3 DNA: TGTGCCAGCAGTTTAGATCTAGCGGGAGGGTCTCGGTCCTACGAGCAGTACTTC; CDR3 protein: CASSLDLAGGSRSYEQYF
V gene: TRBV30; clone size: -; J gene: TRBJ2-5; D gene: -; CDR3 DNA: TGTGCCTGGAGTTGGGGGACCGTGGGTAGGGAGACCCAGTACTTC; CDR3 protein: CAWSWGTVGRETQYF
V gene: TRBV6-5; clone size: -; J gene: TRBJ2-7; D gene: -; CDR3 DNA: TGTGCCAGCAGTTGGGGAGGGGACAGCTACGAGCAGTACTTC; CDR3 protein: CASSWGGDSYEQYF
V gene: TRBV7-9; clone size: -; J gene: TRBJ2-4; D gene: -; CDR3 DNA: TGTGCCAGCAGCGCGCGGGGTAGCGGTAGAAACATTCAGTACTTC; CDR3 protein: CASSARGSGRNIQYF
V gene: TRBV5-4; clone size: -; J gene: TRBJ2-3; D gene: -; CDR3 DNA: TGTGCCAGCAGCCCCCGGGCCCAAAAAACAGATACGCAGTATTTT; CDR3 protein: CASSPRAQKTDTQYF
V gene: TRBV4-1; clone size: -; J gene: TRBJ1-1; D gene: -; CDR3 DNA: TGCGCCAGCAGCCTCAGGGGATTTTCTGAAGCTTTCTTT; CDR3 protein: CASSLRGFSEAFF
V gene: TRBV6-6; clone size: once; J gene: TRBJ1-2; D gene: -; CDR3 DNA: TGTGCCAGCAGTAACACCCCAAGGACCCTCTATGGCTACACCTTC; CDR3 protein: CASSNTPRTLYGYTF
V gene: TRBV30; clone size: -; J gene: TRBJ2-1; D gene: -; CDR3 DNA: TGTGCCTACCACCGTTCGGGGGCCTACAATGAGCAGTTCTTC; CDR3 protein: CAYHRSGAYNEQFF
V gene: TRBV11-3; clone size: -; J gene: TRBJ1-1; D gene: -; CDR3 DNA: TGTGCCAGCAGCTTAAACCCCGGGACGTCGATGAACACTGAAGCTTTCTTT; CDR3 protein: CASSLNPGTSMNTEAFF
V gene: TRBV6-1; clone size: -; J gene: TRBJ1-1; D gene: -; CDR3 DNA: TGTGCCAGCACCCTCCCCCAACACGATGAAGCTTTCTTT; CDR3 protein: CASTLPQHDEAFF
V gene: TRBV5-6; clone size: -; J gene: TRBJ2-1; D gene: -; CDR3 DNA: TGTGCCAGCAGCCGGGGGACAGACAATGAGCAGTTCTTC; CDR3 protein: CASSRGTDNEQFF
V gene: TRBV11-2; clone size: -; J gene: TRBJ2-2; D gene: -; CDR3 DNA: TGTGCCAGCAGCTTAGTTGTACAGACGATCACCGGGGAGCTGTTTTTT; CDR3 protein: CASSLVVQTITGELFF
V gene: TRBV7-9; clone size: once; J gene: TRBJ1-1; D gene: -; CDR3 DNA: TGTGCCAGCAGCTTCCTGGAGAACACTGAAGCTTTCTTT; CDR3 protein: CASSFLENTEAFF
V gene: TRBV11-2; clone size: -; J gene: TRBJ2-1; D gene: TRBD2; CDR3 DNA: TGTGCCAGCAGCTTAGGGGCGGGGTTAGCGGGGGGGCTAAATGAGCAGTTCTTC; CDR3 protein: CASSLGAGLAGGLNEQFF
V gene: TRBV10-3; clone size: -; J gene: TRBJ2-5; D gene: TRBD1; CDR3 DNA: TGTGCCATCAGAGACAGGGGGGGGGAGACCCAGTACTTC; CDR3 protein: CAIRDRGGETQYF